What follows is one TCR beta chain and its context. The germline V and J ends were trimmed by 2 bases and 3 bases, with 11 bases remaining between them. There are 15 residues in the CDR3. Germline-derived CDR1 and CDR2 are SGHRS and YFSETQ. Execution of the assay was at deep level. In the authors' methods: Filtering was not the same, since immunoSEQ gave junction-only sequences without quality scores. Generated by immunoSEQ multiplex PCR, the TCRdb table keeps only in-frame clones and is missing some. For V, J and clone size, that table is used; D and trimming come from the DNA. This sample yields fewer than 500,000 clones, of which roughly 79% are seen a single time; roughly an eighth belongs to the top ten. These data are taken from a study of shared clonotypes between healthy human individuals. Study at large: The cohort comprised two women and a few men. Their ages spanned 18 to 49 years.

Study donors comprised healthy, HIV-negative adults devoid of recent acute infection or vaccination. The sample was PBMCs. The V and J genes are TRBV5-1 and TRBJ2-2; possible D gene TRBD1, 5 bases. The receptor was derived from a woman aged 40-49 years in good health. Some clones in this sample may be carry-over from other donors' samples. The CDR3 is CASSFMQGDTGELFF. Written as DNA, the CDR3 is TGCGCCAGCAGCTTTATGCAGGGTGACACCGGGGAGCTGTTTTTT.